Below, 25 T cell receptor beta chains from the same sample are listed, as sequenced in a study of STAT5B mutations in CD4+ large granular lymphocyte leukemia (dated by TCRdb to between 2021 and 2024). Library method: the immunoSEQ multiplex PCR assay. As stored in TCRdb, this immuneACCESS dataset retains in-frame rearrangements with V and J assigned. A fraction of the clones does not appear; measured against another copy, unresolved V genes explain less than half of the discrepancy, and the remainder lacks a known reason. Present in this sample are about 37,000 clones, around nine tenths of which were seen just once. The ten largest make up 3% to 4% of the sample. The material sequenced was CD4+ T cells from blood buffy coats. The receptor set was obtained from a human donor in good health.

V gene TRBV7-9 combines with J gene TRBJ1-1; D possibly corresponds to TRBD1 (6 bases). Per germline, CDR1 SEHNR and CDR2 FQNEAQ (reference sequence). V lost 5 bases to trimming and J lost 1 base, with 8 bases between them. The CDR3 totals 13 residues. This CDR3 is CASSLGQNTEAFF. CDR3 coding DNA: TGTGCCAGCAGCCTGGGACAGAACACTGAAGCTTTCTTT. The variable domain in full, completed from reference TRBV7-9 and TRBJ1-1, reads DTGVSQNPRHKITKRGQNVTFRCDPISEHNRLYWYRQTLGQGPEFLTYFQNEAQLEKSRLLSDRFSAERPKGSFSTLEIQRTEQGDSAMYLCASSLGQNTEAFFGQGTRLTVV.

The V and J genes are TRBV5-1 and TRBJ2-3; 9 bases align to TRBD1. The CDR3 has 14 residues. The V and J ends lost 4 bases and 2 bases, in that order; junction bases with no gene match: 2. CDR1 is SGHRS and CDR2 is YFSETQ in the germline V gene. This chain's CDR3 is CASSRDRVTDTQYF. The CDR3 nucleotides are TGCGCCAGCAGCCGGGACAGGGTCACAGATACGCAGTATTTT.

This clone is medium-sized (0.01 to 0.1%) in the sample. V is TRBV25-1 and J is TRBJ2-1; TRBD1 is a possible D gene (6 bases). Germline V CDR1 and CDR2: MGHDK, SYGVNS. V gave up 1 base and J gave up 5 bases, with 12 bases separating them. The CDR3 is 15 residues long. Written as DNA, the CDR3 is TGTGCCAGCAGTGAATCTACCCGGACAGACAATGAGCAGTTCTTC. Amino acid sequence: CASSESTRTDNEQFF.

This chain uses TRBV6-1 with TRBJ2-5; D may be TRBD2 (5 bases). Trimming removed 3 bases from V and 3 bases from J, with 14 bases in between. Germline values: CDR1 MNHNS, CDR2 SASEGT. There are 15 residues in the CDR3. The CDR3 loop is CASSDPLDGEETQYF. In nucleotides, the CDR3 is TGTGCCAGCAGTGACCCCTTGGACGGGGAAGAGACCCAGTACTTC.

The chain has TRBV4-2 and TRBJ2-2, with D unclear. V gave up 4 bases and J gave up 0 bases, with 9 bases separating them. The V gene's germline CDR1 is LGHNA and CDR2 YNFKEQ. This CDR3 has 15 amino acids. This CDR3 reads CASSPNGANTGELFF. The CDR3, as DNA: TGTGCCAGCAGCCCCAACGGCGCGAACACCGGGGAGCTGTTTTTT.

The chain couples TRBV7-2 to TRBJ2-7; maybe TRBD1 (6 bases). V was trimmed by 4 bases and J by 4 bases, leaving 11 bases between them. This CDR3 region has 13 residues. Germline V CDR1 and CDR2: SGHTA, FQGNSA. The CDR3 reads CASSSSDSYEQYF. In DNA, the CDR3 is TGTGCCAGCAGCTCCTCGGACAGTTACGAGCAGTACTTC.

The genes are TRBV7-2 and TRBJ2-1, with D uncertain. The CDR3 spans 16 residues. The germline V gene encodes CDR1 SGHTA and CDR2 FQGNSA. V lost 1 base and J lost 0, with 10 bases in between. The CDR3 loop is CASSLGAGISYNEQFF. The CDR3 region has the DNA TGTGCCAGCAGCTTAGGTGCCGGTATCTCCTACAATGAGCAGTTCTTC.

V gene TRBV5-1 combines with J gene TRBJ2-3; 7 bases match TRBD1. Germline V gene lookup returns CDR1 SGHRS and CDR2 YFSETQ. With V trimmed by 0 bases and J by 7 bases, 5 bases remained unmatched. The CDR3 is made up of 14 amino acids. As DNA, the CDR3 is TGCGCCAGCAGCTTGGCGACAGGGCGGAATACGCAGTATTTT. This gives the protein CASSLATGRNTQYF.

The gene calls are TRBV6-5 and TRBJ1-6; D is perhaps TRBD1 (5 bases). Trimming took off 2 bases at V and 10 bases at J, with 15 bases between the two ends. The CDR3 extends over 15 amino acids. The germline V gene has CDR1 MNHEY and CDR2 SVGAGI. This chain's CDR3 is CASSYEGRKGSPLHF. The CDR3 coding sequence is TGTGCCAGCAGTTACGAGGGGAGAAAAGGCTCACCCCTCCACTTT.

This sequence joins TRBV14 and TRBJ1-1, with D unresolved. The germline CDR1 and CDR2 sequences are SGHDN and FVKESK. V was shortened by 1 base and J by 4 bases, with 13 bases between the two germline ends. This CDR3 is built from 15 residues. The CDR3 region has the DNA TGTGCCAGCAGCCAAGGCGAATGGATCGGCACTGAAGCTTTCTTT. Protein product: CASSQGEWIGTEAFF.

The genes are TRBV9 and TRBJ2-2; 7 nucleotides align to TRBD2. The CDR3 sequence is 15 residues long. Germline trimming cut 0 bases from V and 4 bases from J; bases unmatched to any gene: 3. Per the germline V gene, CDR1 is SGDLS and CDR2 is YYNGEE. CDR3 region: CASSVGLAGTGELFF. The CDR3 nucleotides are TGTGCCAGCAGCGTAGGACTAGCCGGCACCGGGGAGCTGTTTTTT.

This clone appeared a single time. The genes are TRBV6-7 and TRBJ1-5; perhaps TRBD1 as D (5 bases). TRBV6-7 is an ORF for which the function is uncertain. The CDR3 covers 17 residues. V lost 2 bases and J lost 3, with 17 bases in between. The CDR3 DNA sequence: TGTGCCAGCAGTTACCTTGGTAGGGGAGGGGACAATCAGCCCCAGCATTTT. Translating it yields CASSYLGRGGDNQPQHF.

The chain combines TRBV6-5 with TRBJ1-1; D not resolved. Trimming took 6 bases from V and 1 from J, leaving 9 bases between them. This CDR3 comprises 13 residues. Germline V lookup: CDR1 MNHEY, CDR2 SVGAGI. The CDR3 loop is CASSDIKNTEAFF. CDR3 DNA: TGTGCCAGCAGCGACATTAAGAACACTGAAGCTTTCTTT.

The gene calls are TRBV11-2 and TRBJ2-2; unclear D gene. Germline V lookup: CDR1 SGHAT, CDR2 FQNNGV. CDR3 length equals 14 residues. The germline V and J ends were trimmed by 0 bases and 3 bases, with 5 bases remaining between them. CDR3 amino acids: CASSLEQYTGELFF. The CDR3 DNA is TGTGCCAGCAGCTTAGAGCAGTACACCGGGGAGCTGTTTTTT.

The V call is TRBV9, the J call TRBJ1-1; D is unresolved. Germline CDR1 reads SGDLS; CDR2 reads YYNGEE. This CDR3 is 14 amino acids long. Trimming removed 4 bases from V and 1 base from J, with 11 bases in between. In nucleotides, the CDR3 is TGTGCCAGCAGCCTCATCGGGGAGAACACTGAAGCTTTCTTT. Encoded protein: CASSLIGENTEAFF.

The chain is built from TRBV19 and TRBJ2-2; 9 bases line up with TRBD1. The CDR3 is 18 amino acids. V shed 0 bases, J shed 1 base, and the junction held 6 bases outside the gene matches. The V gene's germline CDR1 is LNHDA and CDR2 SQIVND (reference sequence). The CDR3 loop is CASSIDLLGQGNTGELFF. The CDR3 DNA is TGTGCCAGTAGTATAGATCTCCTGGGACAGGGGAACACCGGGGAGCTGTTTTTT.

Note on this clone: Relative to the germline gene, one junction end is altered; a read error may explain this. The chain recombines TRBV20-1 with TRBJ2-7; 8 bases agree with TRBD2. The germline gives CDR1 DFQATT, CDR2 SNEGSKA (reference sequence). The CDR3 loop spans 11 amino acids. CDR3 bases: TGCAGTGCTAGCACCGGGACTAGTAAATCCTTC. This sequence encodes CSASTGTSKSF.

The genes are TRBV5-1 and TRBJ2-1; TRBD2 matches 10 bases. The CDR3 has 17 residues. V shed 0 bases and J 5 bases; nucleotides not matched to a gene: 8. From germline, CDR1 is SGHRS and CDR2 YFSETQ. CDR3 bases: TGCGCCAGCAGCTTGGGGCTAGCGGGAGTACTGAACAATGAGCAGTTCTTC. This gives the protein CASSLGLAGVLNNEQFF.

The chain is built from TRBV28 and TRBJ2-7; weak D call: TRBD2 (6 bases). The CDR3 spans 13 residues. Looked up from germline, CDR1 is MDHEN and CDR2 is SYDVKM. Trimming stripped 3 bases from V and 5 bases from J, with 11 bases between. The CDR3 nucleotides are TGTGCCAGCAGTTTGATCGGGGGACACGAGCAGTACTTC. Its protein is CASSLIGGHEQYF.

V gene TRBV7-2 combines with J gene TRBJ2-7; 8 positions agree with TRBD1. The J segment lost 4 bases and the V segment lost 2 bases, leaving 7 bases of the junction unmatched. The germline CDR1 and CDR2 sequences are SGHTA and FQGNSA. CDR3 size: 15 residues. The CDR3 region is CASSLHGTGPYEQYF. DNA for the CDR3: TGTGCCAGCAGCTTACACGGGACAGGACCATACGAGCAGTACTTC.

This chain's CDR3 is CAWDPVQTSHSYEQYF. CDR3 nucleotides: TGTGCCTGGGATCCCGTGCAGACTAGCCACTCCTACGAGCAGTACTTC. The chain carries TRBV30 and TRBJ2-7, with 7 positions matching TRBD2. This CDR3 has 16 residues. CDR1 GTSNPN and CDR2 SVGIG come from the germline V gene (reference sequence). V lost 5 bases, J lost 0 bases, and 13 bases stayed unmatched.

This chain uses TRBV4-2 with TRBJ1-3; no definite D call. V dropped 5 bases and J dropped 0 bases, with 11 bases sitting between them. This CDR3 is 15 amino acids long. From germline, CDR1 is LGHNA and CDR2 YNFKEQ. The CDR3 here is CASSISRDSGNTIYF. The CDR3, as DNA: TGTGCCAGCAGCATAAGCCGAGACTCTGGAAACACCATATATTTT.

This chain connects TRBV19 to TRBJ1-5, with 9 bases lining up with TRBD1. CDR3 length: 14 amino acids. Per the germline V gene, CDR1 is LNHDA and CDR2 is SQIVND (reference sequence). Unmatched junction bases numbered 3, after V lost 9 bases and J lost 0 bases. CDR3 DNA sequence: TGTGCCAGCACGGGACAGGGTAGCAATCAGCCCCAGCATTTT. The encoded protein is CASTGQGSNQPQHF. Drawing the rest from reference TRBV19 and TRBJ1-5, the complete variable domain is DGGITQSPKYLFRKEGQNVTLSCEQNLNHDAMYWYRQDPGQGLRLIYYSQIVNDFQKGDIAEGYSVSREKKESFPLTVTSAQKNPTAFYLCASTGQGSNQPQHFGDGTRLSIL.

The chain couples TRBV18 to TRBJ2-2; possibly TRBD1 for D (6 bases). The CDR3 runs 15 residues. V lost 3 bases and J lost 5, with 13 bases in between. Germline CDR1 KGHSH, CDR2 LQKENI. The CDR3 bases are TGTGCCAGCTCACCCGACAGGTTTAGGACCGGGGAGCTGTTTTTT. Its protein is CASSPDRFRTGELFF.

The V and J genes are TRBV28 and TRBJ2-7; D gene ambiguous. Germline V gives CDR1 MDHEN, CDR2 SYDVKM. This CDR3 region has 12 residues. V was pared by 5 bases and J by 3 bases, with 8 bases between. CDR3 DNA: TGTGCCAGCAGTATCCTAAACTACGAGCAGTACTTC. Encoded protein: CASSILNYEQYF.